The 21 T cell receptor beta chains in this list originate from one sample, sequenced in a study of T cell responses to AZD1222 COVID-19 vaccine. Assay: immunoSEQ multiplex PCR; the TCRdb copy retains only in-frame clones and omits some. The repertoire holds 20,000 to 25,000 clones, with less than 85% as singletons. The specimen was peripheral blood, collected on day 0 of AZD1222 vaccination. These receptors all stem from an adult in good health.

The chain couples TRBV7-9 to TRBJ2-1; D is perhaps TRBD2 (5 bases). The CDR3 contains 13 residues. Per germline, CDR1 SEHNR and CDR2 FQNEAQ (reference sequence). Trimming left V 5 bases short and J 6 bases short, with 11 bases between. This CDR3 reads CASSRDNRNEQFF. In DNA form, the CDR3 reads TGTGCCAGCAGCCGGGATAACCGCAATGAGCAGTTCTTC.

V is TRBV7-8 and J is TRBJ2-7; TRBD2 matches at 8 bases. With 4 bases clipped from V and 1 base from J, the junction kept 9 bases outside the gene matches. Germline V gene sequence: CDR1 SGHVS, CDR2 FQNEAQ. CDR3 length: 16 residues. Here the CDR3 DNA reads TGTGCCAGCAGCTACCGGGCGGGGGGTCTATCCTACGAGCAGTACTTC. It encodes CASSYRAGGLSYEQYF.

This clone was counted between two and nine times. CDR3 sequence: CAASGGPNEKLFF. CDR3 bases: TGTGCCGCCTCAGGGGGCCCTAATGAAAAACTGTTTTTT. The chain combines TRBV30 with TRBJ1-4; 8 nucleotides align to TRBD1. Germline CDR1 GTSNPN, CDR2 SVGIG (reference sequence). V lost 8 bases to trimming and J lost 3 bases; unmatched junction nucleotides: 5. The CDR3 contains 13 residues.

The chain couples TRBV11-2 to TRBJ1-5; D unresolved. The length of the CDR3 is 12 residues. Trimming stripped 2 bases from V and 7 bases from J, with 6 bases between. The germline V gene encodes CDR1 SGHAT and CDR2 FQNNGV. This chain's CDR3 is CASSLPGQPQHF. CDR3 bases: TGTGCCAGCAGCTTACCCGGCCAGCCCCAGCATTTT.

J is TRBJ1-2 and V is TRBV11-2; tentatively, D is TRBD1 (5 bases). Trimming shortened V by 9 bases and J by 1 base, and 12 bases separated the two germline ends. Germline loops: CDR1 SGHAT, CDR2 FQNNGV. The CDR3 length is 13 residues. The CDR3 sequence is CASKIDSNYGYTF. In DNA, the CDR3 is TGTGCCAGTAAAATTGACAGTAACTATGGCTACACCTTC.

This chain uses TRBV28 with TRBJ2-1, with 9 bases identical to TRBD2. CDR3 length: 16 residues. Germline assignment: CDR1 MDHEN and CDR2 SYDVKM. The V segment lost 6 bases and the J segment 0 bases; nucleotides outside the gene matches: 6. In DNA, the CDR3 is TGTGCCAGCAGACCTAGCGGGGAGGTCTCCTACAATGAGCAGTTCTTC. This encodes CASRPSGEVSYNEQFF.

This clone was observed once. This chain uses TRBV19 with TRBJ2-7, with 8 bases identical to TRBD2. Losses at the gene ends were 5 bases for V and 6 bases for J; bases not matched to a gene: 3. CDR1 is LNHDA, CDR2 SQIVND, per germline (reference sequence). CDR3 size: 12 residues. CDR3 DNA sequence: TGTGCCAGTAGTCCTCGGGGGGGCGAGCAGTACTTC. This codes for CASSPRGGEQYF.

This clone was counted between two and nine times. The gene calls are TRBV20-1 and TRBJ2-1; D gene unclear. CDR1 is DFQATT, CDR2 SNEGSKA, per germline (reference sequence). V gave up 5 bases and J gave up 6 bases, with 8 bases separating them. This CDR3 has 11 residues. The CDR3 nucleotides read TGCAGTGCTCTGCCGGGCAATGAGCAGTTCTTC. As protein: CSALPGNEQFF.

The chain employs TRBV9 and TRBJ2-7, with D maybe TRBD2 (5 bases). Germline values: CDR1 SGDLS, CDR2 YYNGEE. Trimming cost V 1 base and J 0 bases, with 8 bases left between them. The CDR3 consists of 14 residues. The chain's CDR3 is CASSVSSASYEQYF. In DNA form, the CDR3 reads TGTGCCAGCAGCGTAAGTAGCGCCTCCTACGAGCAGTACTTC. The complete variable domain, with remaining parts taken from reference TRBV9 and TRBJ2-7, reads DSGVTQTPKHLITATGQRVTLRCSPRSGDLSVYWYQQSLDQGLQFLIQYYNGEERAKGNILERFSAQQFPDLHSELNLSSLELGDSALYFCASSVSSASYEQYFGPGTRLTVT.

This clone appeared a few times. The rearrangement joins TRBV28 to TRBJ1-4; D remains unclear. V was clipped by 9 bases and J by 7 bases, with 15 bases between them. From germline, CDR1 is MDHEN and CDR2 SYDVKM. CDR3 size: 13 residues. The DNA of the CDR3 is TGTGCCAGTAGAGGGTGGGGTAGTGAAAAACTGTTTTTT. As protein: CASRGWGSEKLFF.

The gene calls are TRBV7-2 and TRBJ1-5, with D possibly being TRBD1 (5 bases). Trimming took off 2 bases at V and 4 bases at J, with 6 bases between the two ends. The V gene's germline CDR1 is SGHTA and CDR2 FQGNSA. The CDR3 totals 13 residues. The CDR3 DNA sequence: TGTGCCAGCAGCTTACCAGGGAATCAGCCCCAGCATTTT. Protein: CASSLPGNQPQHF. Full variable domain (rest looked up from reference TRBV7-2 and TRBJ1-5): GAGVSQSPSNKVTEKGKDVELRCDPISGHTALYWYRQSLGQGLEFLIYFQGNSAPDKSGLPSDRFSAERTGGSVSTLTIQRTQQEDSAVYLCASSLPGNQPQHFGDGTRLSIL.

The chain combines TRBV18 with TRBJ2-3, with 8 nucleotides matching TRBD2. This CDR3 is built from 13 residues. Germline CDR1 KGHSH, CDR2 LQKENI. V lost 3 bases, J lost 5 bases, and 1 base stayed unmatched. As DNA, the CDR3 is TGTGCCAGCTCACCGGGACTAGAAGATACGCAGTATTTT. Its translation is CASSPGLEDTQYF.

This clone was counted once. A read error may produce the germline difference seen at one junction end. V usage is TRBV2 and J usage is TRBJ1-1; 7 bases match TRBD1. CDR1 is SNHLY, CDR2 FYNNEI, per germline. The CDR3 is 12 residues long. CDR3: CASSEGKGADHF. DNA for the CDR3: TGTGCCAGCAGTGAAGGAAAGGGGGCCGACCACTTT.

The CDR3 sequence: CSVEGPNTGELFF. CDR3 in DNA: TGCAGCGTTGAGGGGCCGAACACCGGGGAGCTGTTTTTT. The chain has TRBV29-1 and TRBJ2-2, with TRBD1 as a possible D gene (5 bases). CDR3 length: 13 amino acids. Germline V CDR1 and CDR2: SQVTM, ANQGSEA. Trimming stripped 3 bases from V and 0 bases from J, with 5 bases between.

V gene TRBV4-3 combines with J gene TRBJ2-7; 7 bases line up with TRBD1. This CDR3 contains 13 residues. Trimming took 4 bases from V and 4 from J; bases not matched to a gene: 4. Germline values: CDR1 LGHNA, CDR2 YSLEER. The CDR3 spells CASSPGQSYEQYF. The CDR3 DNA sequence: TGCGCCAGCAGCCCGGGACAGAGTTACGAGCAGTACTTC.

V usage is TRBV19 and J usage is TRBJ2-2, with D perhaps matching TRBD1 (5 bases). The germline V and J ends were trimmed by 3 bases and 7 bases, with 6 bases remaining between them. In germline, CDR1 is LNHDA, CDR2 SQIVND (reference sequence). The CDR3 extends over 12 amino acids. Here the CDR3 DNA reads TGTGCCAGTAGTATCCAGGGCGGGGAGCTGTTTTTT. It specifies CASSIQGGELFF.

This chain links TRBV28 with TRBJ2-5; D not certain. V lost 5 bases, J lost 5 bases, and 15 bases lay in between. The V gene's germline CDR1 is MDHEN and CDR2 SYDVKM. This CDR3 contains 14 residues. This CDR3 is CASSVYGPGETQYF. CDR3 sequence (DNA): TGTGCCAGCAGTGTTTACGGACCTGGGGAGACCCAGTACTTC. The whole variable domain, remainder taken from reference TRBV28 and TRBJ2-5, is DVKVTQSSRYLVKRTGEKVFLECVQDMDHENMFWYRQDPGLGLRLIYFSYDVKMKEKGDIPEGYSVSREKKERFSLILESASTNQTSMYLCASSVYGPGETQYFGPGTRLLVL.

This clone was observed a handful of times. The V gene is TRBV27, the J gene TRBJ1-1, with a weak D call TRBD1 (5 bases). CDR1 and CDR2 from the germline V gene are MNHEY and SMNVEV (reference sequence). Trimming stripped 1 base from V and 0 bases from J, with 9 bases between. The CDR3 length is 15 residues. The CDR3 is CASSLLGQMNTEAFF. The CDR3 DNA reads as TGTGCCAGCAGTTTATTGGGGCAGATGAACACTGAAGCTTTCTTT.

The chain combines TRBV5-1 with TRBJ1-2, with D tentatively TRBD1 (5 bases). Germline V CDR1 and CDR2: SGHRS, YFSETQ. V was clipped by 0 bases and J by 3 bases, with 12 bases between them. The CDR3 has 15 residues. The CDR3 here is CASSLAPDTYYGYTF. For the CDR3, the DNA is TGCGCCAGCAGCTTGGCCCCGGACACCTACTATGGCTACACCTTC.

By proportion, this clone is medium-sized (0.01 to 0.1%). V is TRBV7-6 and J is TRBJ2-7; no reliable D call. Between the trimmed V and J ends, which lost 2 bases and 0 bases, there was a span of 11 bases. The CDR3 consists of 15 residues. Germline V gene data show CDR1 as SGHVS and CDR2 as FNYEAQ. The CDR3: CASSLYEGISYEQYF. CDR3 in DNA: TGTGCCAGCAGCTTATATGAAGGTATCTCCTACGAGCAGTACTTC.

This chain connects TRBV4-3 to TRBJ1-2; 8 positions agree with TRBD1. This CDR3 has 17 residues. Germline CDR1 reads LGHNA; CDR2 reads YSLEER. Losses at the gene ends were 4 bases for V and 3 bases for J; bases not matched to a gene: 13. CDR3 loop: CASSPLVLGQGDYGYTF. The CDR3 region has the DNA TGCGCCAGCAGCCCGTTGGTTCTTGGACAGGGAGACTATGGCTACACCTTC.